The 22 T cell receptor beta chains in this list originate from one sample, sequenced in a study of cytomegalovirus exposure and HLA in healthy donors. The PCR made use of 60 Vbeta and 13 Jbeta primers. Sequencing was performed with immunoSEQ multiplex PCR; in TCRdb, only in-frame clones are kept and a portion is missing. The sample carries some 170,000 clones, over 75% recorded once. What was sequenced was PBMCs. The receptor source for this set is a man aged 35 to 55 in good health and CMV-seropositive.

The chain employs TRBV18 and TRBJ2-2; tentative D call: TRBD2 (6 bases). CDR1 and CDR2 from the germline V gene are KGHSH and LQKENI. The CDR3 has 15 residues. Trimming took off 1 base at V and 4 bases at J, with 10 bases between the two ends. The CDR3 DNA reads as TGTGCCAGCTCACCACGTGGAGGGCTCACCGGGGAGCTGTTTTTT. This translates into CASSPRGGLTGELFF.

This chain links TRBV5-4 with TRBJ2-5; unclear D gene. The CDR3 has 14 amino acids. Germline CDR1 is SGHNT and CDR2 is YYREEE (reference sequence). Trimming left V 0 bases short and J 5 bases short, with 11 bases between. CDR3 protein: CASSLERSGETQYF. The CDR3 DNA is TGTGCCAGCAGCTTGGAACGGAGTGGGGAGACCCAGTACTTC. The full variable domain, with the rest looked up from reference TRBV5-4 and TRBJ2-5, is ETGVTQSPTHLIKTRGQQVTLRCSSQSGHNTVSWYQQALGQGPQFIFQYYREEENGRGNFPPRFSGLQFPNYSSELNVNALELDDSALYLCASSLERSGETQYFGPGTRLLVL.

Only a few counts were recorded for this clone. The chain links TRBV7-3 to TRBJ2-1; 9 bases are shared with TRBD1. Germline values: CDR1 SGHTA, CDR2 FQGTGA. J gave up 10 bases and V 4 bases, and 8 bases lay outside the gene matches. The CDR3 totals 14 residues. CDR3 loop: CASSYQQGAGEQFF. CDR3 DNA: TGTGCCAGCAGCTACCAACAGGGGGCAGGCGAGCAGTTCTTC.

This chain uses TRBV5-1 with TRBJ2-3, with TRBD1 identical over 7 bases. The ends lost 7 bases at V and 4 bases at J; junction bases unmatched: 6. This CDR3 has 13 residues. Germline V gene sequence: CDR1 SGHRS, CDR2 YFSETQ. The CDR3 sequence is CASRQGAADTQYF. For the CDR3, the DNA is TGCGCCAGCCGACAGGGAGCGGCAGATACGCAGTATTTT.

The chain couples TRBV7-2 to TRBJ2-6; D gene uncertain. The CDR3 covers 14 residues. Trimming cost V 5 bases and J 1 base, with 6 bases left between them. Looked up from germline, CDR1 is SGHTA and CDR2 is FQGNSA. CDR3 sequence (DNA): TGTGCCAGCAGCCGACAATCTGGGGCCAACGTCCTGACTTTC. This translates into CASSRQSGANVLTF.

This chain uses TRBV5-6 with TRBJ2-1, with D perhaps matching TRBD2 (6 bases). The CDR3 runs 16 residues. Germline loops: CDR1 SGHDT, CDR2 YYEEEE. Trimming removed 1 base at V and 4 bases at J, with 15 bases between. For the CDR3, the DNA is TGTGCCAGCAGCTTGAGTGGGACTTCAGATTACAATGAGCAGTTCTTC. As protein: CASSLSGTSDYNEQFF.

The V and J genes are TRBV5-1 and TRBJ1-2; 9 bases match TRBD1. V lost 2 bases to trimming and J lost 5 bases; unmatched junction nucleotides: 1. Germline V gives CDR1 SGHRS, CDR2 YFSETQ. The CDR3 sequence is 13 residues long. For the CDR3, the DNA is TGCGCCAGCAGCTTTGGGACAGGGTATGGCTACACCTTC. Amino acid sequence: CASSFGTGYGYTF.

V usage is TRBV11-3 and J usage is TRBJ2-5, with unresolved D. Germline CDR1 SGHNT, CDR2 YENEEA. This CDR3 has 13 residues. V lost 4 bases, J lost 5 bases, and 11 bases lay in between. The CDR3 is CASSSARSETQYF. CDR3 in DNA: TGTGCCAGCAGCTCCGCGCGGAGTGAGACCCAGTACTTC.

This clone is a singleton in its sample. V is TRBV10-1 and J is TRBJ2-7; D remains unclear. The germline V and J ends were trimmed by 3 bases and 4 bases, with 10 bases remaining between them. Germline V gene data show CDR1 as WNHNN and CDR2 as SYGVQD (reference sequence). The CDR3 loop spans 13 amino acids. The CDR3 reads CASSDRLEYEQYF. In DNA form, the CDR3 reads TGCGCCAGCAGTGATAGATTGGAGTACGAGCAGTACTTC.

V and J are TRBV28 and TRBJ1-2; D gene unclear. V gave up 3 bases and J gave up 7 bases, with 21 bases separating them. The CDR3 has 16 residues. CDR1 and CDR2 from the germline V gene are MDHEN and SYDVKM. CDR3 protein: CASSFSIGRAVSGYTF. CDR3 nucleotides: TGTGCCAGCAGTTTTTCTATCGGGCGGGCGGTTAGTGGCTACACCTTC.

The chain employs TRBV6-1 and TRBJ1-5; TRBD1 might be the D (5 bases). The CDR3 has 14 amino acids. In germline, CDR1 is MNHNS, CDR2 SASEGT. V lost 10 bases and J lost 5, with 18 bases in between. The DNA of the CDR3 is TGTGCCACCTCTTCAGACAGTCGTGATCAGCCCCAGCATTTT. This encodes CATSSDSRDQPQHF.

On this clone: Germline and junction disagree at one end, which may indicate a read error. The rearrangement joins TRBV2 to TRBJ2-4; D is undetermined. The CDR3 consists of 12 residues. The germline gives CDR1 SNHLY, CDR2 FYNNEI. The CDR3 DNA sequence: TGTGCCAGCACGCCTACCAAAAACAGTCAGTACTTC. This gives the protein CASTPTKNSQYF.

The V gene is TRBV19, the J gene TRBJ1-2, with D possibly matching TRBD1 (5 bases). This CDR3 has 13 residues. V was clipped by 7 bases and J by 4 bases, with 13 bases between them. Per the germline V gene, CDR1 is LNHDA and CDR2 is SQIVND (reference sequence). This CDR3 is CASTPRALYGYTF. CDR3 bases: TGTGCCAGTACCCCCAGGGCCCTCTATGGCTACACCTTC.

The V and J genes are TRBV12-5 and TRBJ2-7, with D possibly TRBD2 on 6 matching bases. This CDR3 is built from 16 residues. Germline assignment: CDR1 LGHNT and CDR2 FRNRAP. The V and J ends lost 3 bases and 2 bases respectively, with 17 bases between them. In DNA, the CDR3 is TGTGCTAGTGGTTTATCCTTAGCGGAGGTGACCTACGAGCAGTACTTC. Translated, it gives CASGLSLAEVTYEQYF.

This chain links TRBV28 with TRBJ1-5; D remains unclear. Germline assignment: CDR1 MDHEN and CDR2 SYDVKM. The CDR3 runs to 12 residues. With 7 bases removed from V and 9 bases from J, the gap between germline ends came to 13 bases. CDR3 loop: CASTPTGRPQHF. DNA for the CDR3: TGTGCCAGCACCCCGACGGGTCGGCCCCAGCATTTT.

This sequence joins TRBV10-3 and TRBJ2-3; 10 positions match TRBD2. V dropped 5 bases and J dropped 1; count of bases not matched to a gene: 3. This CDR3 is 15 amino acids long. Germline V gene lookup returns CDR1 ENHRY and CDR2 SYGVKD. CDR3 sequence reads: CAISIGTSGTDTQYF. CDR3 sequence (DNA): TGTGCCATCAGTATCGGGACTAGCGGCACAGATACGCAGTATTTT.

V usage is TRBV7-3 and J usage is TRBJ2-1; 8 bases are a match to TRBD2. The CDR3 loop spans 15 amino acids. CDR1 SGHTA and CDR2 FQGTGA come from the germline V gene. V lost 1 base and J lost 3; bases outside the gene matches: 2. The CDR3 sequence is CASSLNGRDYNEQFF. The DNA of the CDR3 is TGTGCCAGCAGCTTAAACGGGAGGGACTACAATGAGCAGTTCTTC. Variable domain in full (rest from reference TRBV7-3 and TRBJ2-1): GAGVSQTPSNKVTEKGKYVELRCDPISGHTALYWYRQSLGQGPEFLIYFQGTGAADDSGLPNDRFFAVRPEGSVSTLKIQRTERGDSAVYLCASSLNGRDYNEQFFGPGTRLTVL.

V is TRBV5-1 and J is TRBJ2-5, with TRBD1 identical over 7 bases. Germline lookup yields CDR1 SGHRS and CDR2 YFSETQ. J lost 2 bases, V lost 0 bases, and 4 bases had no gene match. The CDR3 runs 15 residues. The CDR3 nucleotides are TGCGCCAGCAGCTTGGTAGTGGGACAGCAAGAGACCCAGTACTTC. Amino acids: CASSLVVGQQETQYF. Variable domain in full (rest from reference TRBV5-1 and TRBJ2-5): KAGVTQTPRYLIKTRGQQVTLSCSPISGHRSVSWYQQTPGQGLQFLFEYFSETQRNKGNFPGRFSGRQFSNSRSEMNVSTLELGDSALYLCASSLVVGQQETQYFGPGTRLLVL.

CDR3 bases: TGTGCCAGCAGGACTGGACAGGGGAGTCAGCCCCAGCATTTT. Encoded protein: CASRTGQGSQPQHF. The V call is TRBV28, the J call TRBJ1-5; 9 nucleotides match TRBD1. CDR3 length: 14 residues. Germline V gene sequence: CDR1 MDHEN, CDR2 SYDVKM. V trimming: 6 bases; J trimming: 6 bases; junction bases outside the gene matches: 6.

The J gene is TRBJ2-7, the V gene TRBV6-6, with a tentative D call TRBD1 (6 bases). V lost 1 base and J lost 4, with 11 bases in between. This CDR3 has 14 amino acids. Germline V gene data show CDR1 as MNHNY and CDR2 as SVGAGI (reference sequence). The CDR3 coding sequence is TGTGCCAGCAGTTACTACGGGACAAATTACGAGCAGTACTTC. This sequence encodes CASSYYGTNYEQYF.

The chain is built from TRBV6-5 and TRBJ2-5, with D tentatively TRBD2 (6 bases). This CDR3 has 16 amino acids. V shed 2 bases and J shed 0 bases, with 13 bases lying between them. CDR1 is MNHEY, CDR2 SVGAGI, per germline. In nucleotides, the CDR3 is TGTGCCAGCAGTTACACCGAGGCTAGCGACCAAGAGACCCAGTACTTC. This encodes CASSYTEASDQETQYF.

The V call is TRBV27, the J call TRBJ1-2; TRBD1 matches 8 bases. The ends lost 6 bases at V and 5 bases at J; junction bases unmatched: 8. The CDR3 consists of 14 residues. Germline-derived CDR1 and CDR2 are MNHEY and SMNVEV (reference sequence). Written as DNA, the CDR3 is TGTGCCAGCAGAAGCAGGGGGCCGTTATATGGCTACACCTTC. As protein: CASRSRGPLYGYTF.